This TCR beta chain was obtained from a study of blood T cell repertoires in COVID-19. About the research overall: Specimens from acute and convalescent COVID-19 originated in the United States, Italy and Spain. T cells, B-cell-depleted T cells, or PBMCs provided the cDNA or gDNA that served as material.

Per the original data handling: Reference gene primer amplification gave nucleated cell count estimates. The repertoire was sequenced with immunoSEQ multiplex PCR; TCRdb's copy has only in-frame clones and lacks some. V, J and clone size are taken as reported in that table, and D and trimming were inferred from the DNA itself. The table records 200,000 to 250,000 clones, approximately 87% of them present only once. Per the germline V gene, CDR1 is MNHEY and CDR2 is SMNVEV (reference sequence). The CDR3 loop spans 13 amino acids. V was trimmed by 5 bases and J by 1 base, leaving 8 bases between them. This receptor was obtained from a woman between 65 and 79 years old with active or convalescent COVID-19. The chain is built from TRBV27 and TRBJ1-1; no firm D call. The sample comprised peripheral blood. The CDR3 is CASSTTRNTEAFF. CDR3 nucleotides: TGTGCCAGCAGTACCACACGGAACACTGAAGCTTTCTTT.